This T cell receptor (beta chain) was recorded in a study of T cell responses to AZD1222 COVID-19 vaccine. Notes on the study in general: No repertoire was sampled before or during the peak T cell response, only after it. Unmutated variant regions are reportedly the target of nearly half of TCRs that are spike-specific. Vaccine-associated CD4 TCRs spanned spike, dominant at 160-218 and 743-854.

The assay was immunoSEQ multiplex PCR, and TCRdb's table has in-frame clones only and misses some. Of tens of thousands of clones listed, 70% to 90% are singletons. On this clone: Its antigen remains unknown.

Looked up from germline, CDR1 is LGHNA and CDR2 is YSLEER. The CDR3 is 16 residues long. Trimming left V 1 base short and J 0 bases short, with 10 bases between. The rearrangement links TRBV4-3 to TRBJ2-1; maybe TRBD1 (5 bases). The sample consisted of peripheral blood, taken on day 0 of AZD1222 vaccination. The sequence was collected from an adult in good health. The CDR3 DNA reads as TGCGCCAGCAGCCAAGGAAGGGGAAGCTCCTACAATGAGCAGTTCTTC. As protein: CASSQGRGSSYNEQFF.